The 2 T cell receptor beta chains listed next were all sequenced from one sample in a study of T cell responses to AZD1222 COVID-19 vaccine. The method was immunoSEQ multiplex PCR; TCRdb's version includes in-frame clones alone and lacks a portion of them. The data hold fewer than 120,000 clones, with roughly 92% observed a single time. The starting material was peripheral blood, obtained 28 days after the second AZD1222 dose. Receptor source: an adult who received the AZD1222 COVID-19 vaccine.

V and J are TRBV6-1 and TRBJ1-4; no clear D gene. Trimming removed 3 bases at V and 10 bases at J, with 18 bases between. In germline, CDR1 is MNHNS, CDR2 SASEGT. The CDR3 spans 15 residues. Here the CDR3 reads CASSDPGPLGGKLFF. As DNA, the CDR3 is TGTGCCAGCAGTGATCCGGGCCCCCTGGGAGGAAAACTGTTTTTT.

V and J are TRBV9 and TRBJ2-1; 9 nucleotides align to TRBD2. CDR3 size: 19 residues. Germline trimming cut 1 base from V and 2 bases from J; bases unmatched to any gene: 13. Germline CDR1 and CDR2: SGDLS and YYNGEE. For the CDR3, the DNA is TGTGCCAGCAGCGTATCGCTAGCGGGGCTCCAGGCAACCTACAATGAGCAGTTCTTC. Protein product: CASSVSLAGLQATYNEQFF.